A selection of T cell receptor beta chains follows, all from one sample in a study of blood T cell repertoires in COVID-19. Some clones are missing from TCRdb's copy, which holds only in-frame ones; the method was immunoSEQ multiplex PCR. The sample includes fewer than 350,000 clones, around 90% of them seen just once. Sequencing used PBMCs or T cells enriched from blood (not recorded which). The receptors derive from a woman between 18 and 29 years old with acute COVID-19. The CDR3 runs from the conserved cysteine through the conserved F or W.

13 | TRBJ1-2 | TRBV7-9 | CASSAGQIYGYTF
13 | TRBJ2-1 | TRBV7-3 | CASSLVSDNEQFF
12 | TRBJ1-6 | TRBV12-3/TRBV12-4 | CASRGGQGPLHF
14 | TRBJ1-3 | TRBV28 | CASSLSGTVATIYF
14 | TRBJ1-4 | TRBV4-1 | CASSQDHGFEKLFF
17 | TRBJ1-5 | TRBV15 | CATSRNDRGPGNQPQHF
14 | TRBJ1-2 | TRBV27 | CASTVRQGSYGYTF
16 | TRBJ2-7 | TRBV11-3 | CASSPASGPRAGEQYF
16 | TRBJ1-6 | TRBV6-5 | CASSYGGRSYNSPLHF
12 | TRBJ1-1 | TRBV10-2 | CASIDGNTEAFF
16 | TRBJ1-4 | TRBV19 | CASSLRQGATNEKLFF
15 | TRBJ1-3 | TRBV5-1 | CASRSGTVSGNTIYF
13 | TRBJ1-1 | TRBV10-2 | CASSGHRHTEAFF
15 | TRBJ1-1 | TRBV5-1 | CASSTGGAGYTEAFF
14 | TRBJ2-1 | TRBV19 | CASSPGQGYNEQFF
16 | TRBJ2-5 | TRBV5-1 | CASSLGAAGVTETQYF
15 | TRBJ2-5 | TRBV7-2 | CASSLKFTSGTAQYF
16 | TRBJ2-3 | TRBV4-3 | CASSQDPASGTDTQYF
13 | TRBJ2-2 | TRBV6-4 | CASSDVDTGELFF
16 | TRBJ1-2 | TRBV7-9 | CASSQGDRGSLYGYTF